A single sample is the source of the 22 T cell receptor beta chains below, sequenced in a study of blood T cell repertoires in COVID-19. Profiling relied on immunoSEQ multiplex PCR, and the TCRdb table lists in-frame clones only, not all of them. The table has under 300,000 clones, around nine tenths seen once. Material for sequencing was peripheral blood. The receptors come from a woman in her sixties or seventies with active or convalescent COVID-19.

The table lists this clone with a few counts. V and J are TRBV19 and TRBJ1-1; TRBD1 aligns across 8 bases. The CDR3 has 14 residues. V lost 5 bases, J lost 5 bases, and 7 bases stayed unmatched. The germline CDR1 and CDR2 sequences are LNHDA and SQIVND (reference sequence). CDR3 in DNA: TGTGCCAGTAGTCCACCACGGGACAGGACTGAAGCTTTCTTT. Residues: CASSPPRDRTEAFF. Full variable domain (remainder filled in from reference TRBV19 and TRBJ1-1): DGGITQSPKYLFRKEGQNVTLSCEQNLNHDAMYWYRQDPGQGLRLIYYSQIVNDFQKGDIAEGYSVSREKKESFPLTVTSAQKNPTAFYLCASSPPRDRTEAFFGQGTRLTVV.

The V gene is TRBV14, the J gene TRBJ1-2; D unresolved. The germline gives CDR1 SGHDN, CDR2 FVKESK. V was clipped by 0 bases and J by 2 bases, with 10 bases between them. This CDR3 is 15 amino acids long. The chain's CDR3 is CASSQDRRRNYGYTF. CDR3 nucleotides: TGTGCCAGCAGCCAAGATCGACGGAGAAACTATGGCTACACCTTC.

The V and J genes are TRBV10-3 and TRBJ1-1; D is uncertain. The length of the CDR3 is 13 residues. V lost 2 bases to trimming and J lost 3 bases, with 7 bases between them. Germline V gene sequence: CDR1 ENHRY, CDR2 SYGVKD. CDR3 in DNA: TGTGCCATCAGTGAGCGAAGAGACACTGAAGCTTTCTTT. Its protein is CAISERRDTEAFF.

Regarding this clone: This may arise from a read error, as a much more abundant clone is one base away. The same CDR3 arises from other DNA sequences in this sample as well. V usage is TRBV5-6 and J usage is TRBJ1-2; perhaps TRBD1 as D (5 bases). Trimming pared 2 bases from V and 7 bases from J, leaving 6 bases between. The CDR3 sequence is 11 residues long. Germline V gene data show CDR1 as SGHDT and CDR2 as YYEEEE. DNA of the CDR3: TGTGCCAGCAGCTTTAGGGGTGGCTACACCTTC. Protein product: CASSFRGGYTF.

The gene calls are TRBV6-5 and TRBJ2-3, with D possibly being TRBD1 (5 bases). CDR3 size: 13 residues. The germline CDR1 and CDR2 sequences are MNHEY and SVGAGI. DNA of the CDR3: TGTGCGTGCCGGCAAGGGGGCACAGATACGCAGTATTTT. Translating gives CACRQGGTDTQYF.

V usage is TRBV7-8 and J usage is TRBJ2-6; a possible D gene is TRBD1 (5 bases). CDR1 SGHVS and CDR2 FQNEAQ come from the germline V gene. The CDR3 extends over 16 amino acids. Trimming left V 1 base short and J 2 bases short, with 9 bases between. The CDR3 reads CASSLVKGAGANVLTF. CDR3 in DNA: TGTGCCAGCAGCTTAGTGAAAGGGGCTGGGGCCAACGTCCTGACTTTC.

In nucleotides, the CDR3 is TGTGCCAGCTCACCAATCATCACAGATACGCAGTATTTT. Its translation: CASSPIITDTQYF. V and J are TRBV18 and TRBJ2-3; D is ambiguous. The germline V gene encodes CDR1 KGHSH and CDR2 LQKENI. CDR3 length: 13 residues. V was clipped by 2 bases and J by 2 bases, with 5 bases between them.

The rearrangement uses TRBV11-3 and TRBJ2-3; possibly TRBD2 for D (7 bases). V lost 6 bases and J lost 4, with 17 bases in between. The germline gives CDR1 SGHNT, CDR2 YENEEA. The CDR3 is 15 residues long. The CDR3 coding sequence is TGTGCCAGCAGTCTGGGGGGGCCGGGGGCAGATACGCAGTATTTT. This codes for CASSLGGPGADTQYF.

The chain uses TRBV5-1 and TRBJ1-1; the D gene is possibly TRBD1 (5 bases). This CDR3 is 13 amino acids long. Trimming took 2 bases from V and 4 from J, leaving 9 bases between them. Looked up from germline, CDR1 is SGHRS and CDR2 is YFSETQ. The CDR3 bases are TGCGCCAGCAGCTTTGACAGTTTCACTGAAGCTTTCTTT. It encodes CASSFDSFTEAFF.

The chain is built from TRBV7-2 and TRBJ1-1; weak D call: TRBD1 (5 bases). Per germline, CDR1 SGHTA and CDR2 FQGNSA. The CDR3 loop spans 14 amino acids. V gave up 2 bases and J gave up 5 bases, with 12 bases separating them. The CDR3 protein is CASSLSRVLTEAFF. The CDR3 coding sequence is TGTGCCAGCAGCTTATCCAGGGTGTTGACTGAAGCTTTCTTT.

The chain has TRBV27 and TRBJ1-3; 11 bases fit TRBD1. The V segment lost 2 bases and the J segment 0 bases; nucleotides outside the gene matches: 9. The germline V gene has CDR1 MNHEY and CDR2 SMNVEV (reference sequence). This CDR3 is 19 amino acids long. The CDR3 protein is CASSLSKIGTGGSGNTIYF. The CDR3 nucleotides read TGTGCCAGCAGTTTAAGTAAAATTGGGACAGGGGGCTCTGGAAACACCATATATTTT.

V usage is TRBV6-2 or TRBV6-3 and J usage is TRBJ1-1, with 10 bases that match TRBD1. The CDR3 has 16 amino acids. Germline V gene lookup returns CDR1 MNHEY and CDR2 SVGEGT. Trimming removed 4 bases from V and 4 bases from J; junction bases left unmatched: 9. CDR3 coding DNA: TGTGCCAGCAGTTCGGGACAGGGGTTTTTGATCACTGAAGCTTTCTTT. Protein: CASSSGQGFLITEAFF.

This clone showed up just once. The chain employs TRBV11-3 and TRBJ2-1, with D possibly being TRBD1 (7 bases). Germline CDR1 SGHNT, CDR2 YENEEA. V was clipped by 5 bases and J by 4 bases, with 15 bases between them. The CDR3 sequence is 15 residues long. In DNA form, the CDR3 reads TGTGCCAGCAGCGGAGGGACAGCTTTGTACAATGAGCAGTTCTTC. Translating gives CASSGGTALYNEQFF.

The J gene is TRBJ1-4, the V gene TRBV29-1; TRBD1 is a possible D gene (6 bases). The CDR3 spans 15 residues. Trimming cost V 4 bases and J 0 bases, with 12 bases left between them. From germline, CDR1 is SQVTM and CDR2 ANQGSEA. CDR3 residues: CSVAGASTTNEKLFF. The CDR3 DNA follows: TGCAGCGTTGCAGGGGCTAGTACAACTAATGAAAAACTGTTTTTT.

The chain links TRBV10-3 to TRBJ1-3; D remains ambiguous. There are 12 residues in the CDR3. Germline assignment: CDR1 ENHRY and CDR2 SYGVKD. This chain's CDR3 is CAQSLSGNTIYF. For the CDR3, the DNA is TGTGCACAGTCATTATCTGGAAACACCATATATTTT.

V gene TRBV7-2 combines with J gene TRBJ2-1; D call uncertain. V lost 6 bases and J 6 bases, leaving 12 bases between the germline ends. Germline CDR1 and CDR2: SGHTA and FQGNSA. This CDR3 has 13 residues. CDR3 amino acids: CASSSPIANEQFF. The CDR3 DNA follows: TGTGCCAGCAGTTCTCCTATAGCCAATGAGCAGTTCTTC. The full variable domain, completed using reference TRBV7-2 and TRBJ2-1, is GAGVSQSPSNKVTEKGKDVELRCDPISGHTALYWYRQSLGQGLEFLIYFQGNSAPDKSGLPSDRFSAERTGGSVSTLTIQRTQQEDSAVYLCASSSPIANEQFFGPGTRLTVL.

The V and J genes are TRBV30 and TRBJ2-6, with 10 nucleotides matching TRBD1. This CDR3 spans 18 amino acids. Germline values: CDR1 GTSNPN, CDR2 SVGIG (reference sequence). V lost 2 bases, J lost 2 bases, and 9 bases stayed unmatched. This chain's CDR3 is CAWSTSTGGSPGANVLTF. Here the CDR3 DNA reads TGTGCCTGGAGTACCTCGACAGGGGGCAGCCCTGGGGCCAACGTCCTGACTTTC.

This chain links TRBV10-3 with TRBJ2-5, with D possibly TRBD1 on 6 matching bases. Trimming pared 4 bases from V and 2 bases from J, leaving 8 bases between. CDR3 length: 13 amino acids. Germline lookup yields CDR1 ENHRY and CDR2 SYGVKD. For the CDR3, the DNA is TGTGCCATCAGTGGAGGACAGCAAGAGACCCAGTACTTC. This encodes CAISGGQQETQYF.

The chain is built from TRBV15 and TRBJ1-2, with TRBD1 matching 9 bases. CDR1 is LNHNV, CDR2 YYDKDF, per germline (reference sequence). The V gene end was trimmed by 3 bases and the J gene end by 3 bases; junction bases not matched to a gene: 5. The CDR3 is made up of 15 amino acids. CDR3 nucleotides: TGTGCCACCAGCAGTCTCAGGACAGGGGACTATGGCTACACCTTC. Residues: CATSSLRTGDYGYTF.

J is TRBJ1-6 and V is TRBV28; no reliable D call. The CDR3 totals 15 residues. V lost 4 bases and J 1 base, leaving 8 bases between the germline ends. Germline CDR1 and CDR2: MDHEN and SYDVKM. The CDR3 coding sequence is TGTGCCAGCAGTTCCGAAGAGTCCTATAATTCACCCCTCCACTTT. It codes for CASSSEESYNSPLHF.

This CDR3 reads CASSGRGRQDGYTF. The CDR3 bases are TGTGCCAGCAGCGGGAGGGGACGGCAGGATGGCTACACCTTC. This chain connects TRBV2 to TRBJ1-2, with a weak D call TRBD1 (5 bases). This CDR3 contains 14 residues. Germline V CDR1 and CDR2: SNHLY, FYNNEI. V was trimmed by 6 bases and J by 6 bases, leaving 17 bases between them.

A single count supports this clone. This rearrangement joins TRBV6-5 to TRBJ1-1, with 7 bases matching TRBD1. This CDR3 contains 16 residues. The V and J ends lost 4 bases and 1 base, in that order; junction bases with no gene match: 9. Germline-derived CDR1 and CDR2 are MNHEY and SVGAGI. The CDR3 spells CASSFVAQGKNTEAFF. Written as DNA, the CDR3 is TGTGCCAGCAGTTTCGTCGCACAGGGGAAGAACACTGAAGCTTTCTTT.